A single sample gave rise to the 20 T cell receptor beta chains below, sequenced in a study of cytotoxic CD8 clonotypes in ibrutinib-treated CLL (dated by TCRdb to about 2021). Per the publication, the time point label means: 12 months on ibrutinib. Library preparation employed the immunoSEQ multiplex PCR assay. TCRdb stores this immuneACCESS table with in-frame sequences only. Part of the clones is absent; in the studies checked, under half of the shortfall reflects unresolved V genes, and no reason is known for the rest. In all, the sample holds nearly 25,000 clones, and 55% to 85% of those were seen once. The ten largest clonotypes hold under 50% of the sample. The sample in question was PBMCs, obtained after 12 months of ibrutinib treatment. The receptors originated from a human donor with chronic lymphocytic leukemia.

The chain has TRBV15 and TRBJ1-4, with D possibly TRBD1 on 5 matching bases. Germline V gene lookup returns CDR1 LNHNV and CDR2 YYDKDF (reference sequence). The CDR3 is 14 amino acids. The ends were cut back, 2 bases at V and 7 bases at J, with 11 bases in the middle. Here the CDR3 reads CATSRNTGGEKLFF. The CDR3 coding sequence is TGTGCCACCAGCAGAAATACAGGCGGTGAAAAACTGTTTTTT.

This clone was counted only a few times. The V gene is TRBV2, the J gene TRBJ1-2; the D is unclear. This CDR3 is built from 14 residues. Trimming took off 2 bases at V and 4 bases at J, with 11 bases between the two ends. CDR1 and CDR2 from the germline V gene are SNHLY and FYNNEI. The CDR3 region is CASSEMGQPYGYTF. The CDR3 DNA reads TGTGCCAGCAGTGAAATGGGTCAGCCCTATGGCTACACCTTC. The full variable domain, completed using reference TRBV2 and TRBJ1-2, is EPEVTQTPSHQVTQMGQEVILRCVPISNHLYFYWYRQILGQKVEFLVSFYNNEISEKSEIFDDQFSVERPDGSNFTLKIRSTKLEDSAMYFCASSEMGQPYGYTFGSGTRLTVV.

The gene calls are TRBV5-1 and TRBJ2-1; the D is unclear. Trimming shortened V by 0 bases and J by 0 bases, and 7 bases separated the two germline ends. The CDR3 has 15 residues. Germline V lookup: CDR1 SGHRS, CDR2 YFSETQ. The CDR3: CASSLDPSSYNEQFF. CDR3 sequence (DNA): TGCGCCAGCAGCTTGGACCCGAGCTCCTACAATGAGCAGTTCTTC.

V usage is TRBV19 and J usage is TRBJ2-5, with no clear D. Between the trimmed V and J ends, which lost 5 bases and 4 bases, there was a span of 14 bases. There are 14 residues in the CDR3. Looked up from germline, CDR1 is LNHDA and CDR2 is SQIVND (reference sequence). The CDR3, as DNA: TGTGCCAGTAGTCCATCGGGTAACTCAGAGACCCAGTACTTC. Protein: CASSPSGNSETQYF.

The V and J genes are TRBV4-1 and TRBJ2-3; TRBD2 agrees at 7 bases. V shed 2 bases, J shed 0 bases, and the junction held 2 bases outside the gene matches. Germline lookup yields CDR1 MGHRA and CDR2 YSYEKL. CDR3 length: 15 amino acids. The CDR3 region is CASSQYSGSTDTQYF. As DNA, the CDR3 is TGCGCCAGCAGCCAATATAGCGGGAGCACAGATACGCAGTATTTT.

This clone appeared once. This chain links TRBV7-3 with TRBJ1-1; D gene ambiguous. The CDR3 has 13 residues. Germline values: CDR1 SGHTA, CDR2 FQGTGA. With 0 bases removed from V and 5 bases from J, the gap between germline ends came to 7 bases. DNA of the CDR3: TGTGCCAGCAGCTTAACGGCACTAACTGAAGCTTTCTTT. Residues: CASSLTALTEAFF.

The V gene is TRBV7-2, the J gene TRBJ2-3, with D unresolved. This CDR3 spans 13 amino acids. Trimming pared 1 base from V and 0 bases from J, leaving 2 bases between. CDR1 is SGHTA, CDR2 FQGNSA, per germline. CDR3: CASSLGSTDTQYF. The DNA of the CDR3 is TGTGCCAGCAGCTTAGGCAGCACAGATACGCAGTATTTT.

This clone was seen a handful of times. The chain couples TRBV6-5 to TRBJ1-5, with 7 bases identical to TRBD1. CDR3 length: 14 residues. Germline CDR1 and CDR2: MNHEY and SVGAGI. The junction had 2 bases not matched to a gene; V was cut back by 6 bases and J by 0 bases. CDR3 nucleotide sequence: TGTGCCAGCAGCCGGACAGGTAGCAATCAGCCCCAGCATTTT. Translated, it gives CASSRTGSNQPQHF.

This clone has only a few counts. The chain combines TRBV6-6 with TRBJ2-4; maybe TRBD1 (6 bases). The CDR3 spans 13 residues. The V end lost 2 bases, the J end lost 9 bases, and 11 bases lay between the germline ends. In germline, CDR1 is MNHNY, CDR2 SVGAGI (reference sequence). The CDR3 region has the DNA TGTGCCAGCAGTTACGGGGACAACGGCATTCAGTACTTC. Its translation is CASSYGDNGIQYF.

J is TRBJ2-7 and V is TRBV7-6, with D tentatively TRBD1 or TRBD2 (5 bases each). The CDR3 loop spans 17 amino acids. The V end was cut by 5 bases, the J end by 2 bases, with 22 bases between. Per the germline V gene, CDR1 is SGHVS and CDR2 is FNYEAQ. CDR3 amino acids: CASSPQFVGPPTYEQYF. CDR3 sequence (DNA): TGTGCCAGCAGCCCTCAGTTCGTGGGACCACCAACCTACGAGCAGTACTTC.

This chain connects TRBV28 to TRBJ2-2, with D possibly TRBD2 on 6 matching bases. Germline V lookup: CDR1 MDHEN, CDR2 SYDVKM. The CDR3 is made up of 15 amino acids. V lost 6 bases, J lost 8 bases, and 19 bases lay in between. CDR3 protein: CASSEGTRLAGELFF. CDR3 DNA sequence: TGTGCCAGCAGCGAAGGGACGAGGCTAGCGGGGGAGCTGTTTTTT. Full variable domain (remainder filled in from reference TRBV28 and TRBJ2-2): DVKVTQSSRYLVKRTGEKVFLECVQDMDHENMFWYRQDPGLGLRLIYFSYDVKMKEKGDIPEGYSVSREKKERFSLILESASTNQTSMYLCASSEGTRLAGELFFGEGSRLTVL.

The chain employs TRBV7-3 and TRBJ2-1, with 8 bases aligning to TRBD2. CDR3 size: 15 residues. Germline CDR1 reads SGHTA; CDR2 reads FQGTGA. The V segment lost 5 bases and the J segment 6 bases; nucleotides outside the gene matches: 9. The CDR3 sequence: CASSLGAGETNEQFF. CDR3 coding DNA: TGTGCCAGCAGCCTTGGAGCGGGGGAAACCAATGAGCAGTTCTTC.

The chain employs TRBV28 and TRBJ1-2; no clear D gene. Germline CDR1 MDHEN, CDR2 SYDVKM. V lost 4 bases and J 5 bases, leaving 20 bases between the germline ends. The CDR3 consists of 16 residues. The CDR3 DNA follows: TGTGCCAGCAGTTACTCCACCGGGATAGGCAGTTATGGCTACACCTTC. Translating it yields CASSYSTGIGSYGYTF.

A remark on this clone: A single base is all that separates this from a far larger clone, so a read error is likely. The chain is built from TRBV27 and TRBJ2-2, with 7 positions matching TRBD2. V lost 1 base to trimming and J lost 4 bases; unmatched junction nucleotides: 3. Germline V gives CDR1 MNHEY, CDR2 SMNVEV (reference sequence). CDR3 length: 15 amino acids. The CDR3 is CASSLLWGGTGELFF. In nucleotides, the CDR3 is TGTGCCAGCAGTTTATTATGGGGGGGCACCGGGGAGCTGTTTTTT.

The rearrangement joins TRBV5-1 to TRBJ1-1; D is undetermined. V lost 0 bases and J lost 7, with 10 bases in between. The CDR3 extends over 13 amino acids. CDR1 is SGHRS and CDR2 is YFSETQ in the germline V gene. CDR3 in amino acids: CASSLVGYGEAFF. The CDR3 DNA sequence: TGCGCCAGCAGCTTGGTAGGGTATGGTGAAGCTTTCTTT.

The gene calls are TRBV19 and TRBJ2-3; D is tentatively TRBD1 or TRBD2 (5 bases each). Germline V lookup: CDR1 LNHDA, CDR2 SQIVND (reference sequence). The CDR3 totals 17 residues. Between the trimmed V and J ends, which lost 4 bases and 0 bases, there was a span of 17 bases. The CDR3 loop reads CASSTSWGSSSTDTQYF. Written as DNA, the CDR3 is TGTGCCAGTAGTACCTCTTGGGGGTCCTCTAGCACAGATACGCAGTATTTT.

The genes are TRBV7-3 and TRBJ1-2; 12 bases fit TRBD1. CDR3 size: 13 residues. CDR1 SGHTA and CDR2 FQGTGA come from the germline V gene. Losses at the gene ends were 5 bases for V and 7 bases for J; bases not matched to a gene: 2. The CDR3 region has the DNA TGTGCCAGCAGCCCGGGACAGGGGGCTGGCTACACCTTC. It codes for CASSPGQGAGYTF.

The chain combines TRBV6-4 with TRBJ1-5; TRBD1 is a possible D gene (6 bases). V lost 2 bases and J 6 bases, leaving 8 bases between the germline ends. CDR1 and CDR2 from the germline V gene are MRHNA and SNTAGT. This CDR3 has 13 amino acids. The CDR3 sequence: CASSDVGGQPQHF. CDR3 in DNA: TGTGCCAGCAGTGACGTAGGGGGTCAGCCCCAGCATTTT.

The rearrangement joins TRBV11-2 to TRBJ2-5; TRBD1 might be the D (5 bases). Germline V gives CDR1 SGHAT, CDR2 FQNNGV. V dropped 6 bases and J dropped 1 base, with 9 bases sitting between them. This CDR3 is 13 amino acids long. The CDR3 protein is CASSIDSQETQYF. CDR3 sequence (DNA): TGTGCCAGCAGTATCGACAGCCAAGAGACCCAGTACTTC.

The J gene is TRBJ2-5, the V gene TRBV28, with a tentative D call TRBD1 (5 bases). With 5 bases removed from V and 5 bases from J, the gap between germline ends came to 21 bases. Germline assignment: CDR1 MDHEN and CDR2 SYDVKM. The CDR3 covers 16 residues. CDR3 coding DNA: TGTGCCAGCAGTCCATTACCAGGGCGGCAACGGGAGACCCAGTACTTC. Its protein is CASSPLPGRQRETQYF.